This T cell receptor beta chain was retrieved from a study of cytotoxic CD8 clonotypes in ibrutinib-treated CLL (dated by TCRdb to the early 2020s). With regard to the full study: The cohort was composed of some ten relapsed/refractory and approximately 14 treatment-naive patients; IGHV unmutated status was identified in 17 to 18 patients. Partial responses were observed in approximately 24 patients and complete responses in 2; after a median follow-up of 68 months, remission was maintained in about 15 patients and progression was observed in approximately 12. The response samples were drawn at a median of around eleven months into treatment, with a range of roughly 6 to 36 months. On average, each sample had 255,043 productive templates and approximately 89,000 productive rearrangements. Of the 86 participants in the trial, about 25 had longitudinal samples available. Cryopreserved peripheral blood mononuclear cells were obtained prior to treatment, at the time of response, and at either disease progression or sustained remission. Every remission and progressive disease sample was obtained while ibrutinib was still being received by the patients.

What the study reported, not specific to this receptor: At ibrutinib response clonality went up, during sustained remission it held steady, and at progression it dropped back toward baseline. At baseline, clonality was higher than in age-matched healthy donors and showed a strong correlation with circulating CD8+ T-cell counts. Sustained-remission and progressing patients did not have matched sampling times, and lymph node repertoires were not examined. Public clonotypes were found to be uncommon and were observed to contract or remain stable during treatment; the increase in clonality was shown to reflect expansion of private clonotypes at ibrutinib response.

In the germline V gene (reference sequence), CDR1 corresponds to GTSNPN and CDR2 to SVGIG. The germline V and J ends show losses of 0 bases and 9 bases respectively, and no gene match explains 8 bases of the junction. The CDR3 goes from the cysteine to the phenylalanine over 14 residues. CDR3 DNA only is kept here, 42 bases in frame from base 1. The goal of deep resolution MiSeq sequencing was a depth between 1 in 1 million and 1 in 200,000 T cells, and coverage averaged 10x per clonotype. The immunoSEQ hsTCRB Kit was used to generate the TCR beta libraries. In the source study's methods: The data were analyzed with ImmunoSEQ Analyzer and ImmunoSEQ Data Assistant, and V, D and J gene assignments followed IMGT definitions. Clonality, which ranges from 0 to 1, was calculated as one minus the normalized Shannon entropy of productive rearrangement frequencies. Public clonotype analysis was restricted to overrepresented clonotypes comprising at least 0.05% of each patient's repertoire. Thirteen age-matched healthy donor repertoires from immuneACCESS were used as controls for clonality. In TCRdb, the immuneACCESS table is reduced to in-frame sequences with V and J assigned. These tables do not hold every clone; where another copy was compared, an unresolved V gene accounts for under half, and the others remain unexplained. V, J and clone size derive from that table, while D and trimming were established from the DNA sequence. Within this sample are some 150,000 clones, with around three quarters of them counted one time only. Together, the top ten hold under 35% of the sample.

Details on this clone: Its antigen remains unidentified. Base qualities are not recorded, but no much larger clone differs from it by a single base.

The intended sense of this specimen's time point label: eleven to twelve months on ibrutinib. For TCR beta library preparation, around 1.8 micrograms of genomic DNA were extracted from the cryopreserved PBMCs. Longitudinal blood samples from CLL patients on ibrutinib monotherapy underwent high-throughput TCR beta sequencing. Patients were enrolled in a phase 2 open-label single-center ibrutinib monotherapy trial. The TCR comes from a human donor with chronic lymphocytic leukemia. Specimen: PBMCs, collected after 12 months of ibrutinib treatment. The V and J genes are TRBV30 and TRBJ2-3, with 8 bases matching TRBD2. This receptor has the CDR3 CAWSVTGGDETQYF. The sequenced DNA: TGTGCCTGGAGTGTTACGGGAGGGGACGAGACGCAGTATTTT.